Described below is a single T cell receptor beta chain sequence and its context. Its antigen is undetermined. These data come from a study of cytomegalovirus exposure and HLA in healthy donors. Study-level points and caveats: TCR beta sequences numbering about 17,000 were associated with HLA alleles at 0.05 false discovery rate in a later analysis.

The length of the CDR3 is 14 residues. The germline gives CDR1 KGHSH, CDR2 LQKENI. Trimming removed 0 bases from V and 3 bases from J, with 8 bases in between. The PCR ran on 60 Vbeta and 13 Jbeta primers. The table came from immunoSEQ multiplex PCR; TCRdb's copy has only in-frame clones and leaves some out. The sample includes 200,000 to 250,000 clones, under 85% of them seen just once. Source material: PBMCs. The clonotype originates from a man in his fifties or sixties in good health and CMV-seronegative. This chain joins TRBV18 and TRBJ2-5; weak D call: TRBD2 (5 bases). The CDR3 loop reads CASSPPSGEETQYF. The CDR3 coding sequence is TGTGCCAGCTCACCACCGAGCGGCGAAGAGACCCAGTACTTC.